This entry features one T cell receptor beta chain sequence. The antigen is unknown. CDR1 is MNHNS and CDR2 is SASEGT in the germline V gene. The CDR3 spans 13 residues. V was pared by 6 bases and J by 3 bases, with 11 bases between. The study ran its PCR with 60 Vbeta and 13 Jbeta primers. The table came from immunoSEQ multiplex PCR; TCRdb's copy has only in-frame clones and leaves some out. The sample lists fewer than 200,000 clones, 81% occurring once. This sample stems from a study of cytomegalovirus exposure and HLA in healthy donors. Study-wide points: Overall, approximately 150 TCR beta chains were annotated as cytomegalovirus-associated. Later on, a genetic analysis was performed. It linked a missense variant in DCLRE1C with V- and J-gene trimming of TCR beta. Donors belonging to an Asian-associated ancestry cluster reportedly showed fewer N-insertions in productive TCRs than the approximately 680-donor mean, according to what a later analysis found.

Input material: PBMCs. This rearrangement joins TRBV6-1 to TRBJ1-1; D gene unclear. This clonotype was sampled from a woman in her fifties or sixties in good health and CMV-seronegative. The CDR3 loop is CASRSGPHTEAFF. The CDR3 DNA follows: TGTGCCAGCAGGAGCGGGCCACACACTGAAGCTTTCTTT.